One sample yielded the 12 T cell receptor beta chains listed below, sequenced in a study of molecular identifiers for immune sequencing clone quantification. TCRdb redid the calling of the PCR reads with MiXCR, one entry per CDR3 protein. The sample yields over 90,000 distinct CDR3 sequences, 30% to 45% seen once. Sequenced material: naive CD8+ T cells from blood, with Jurkat cell RNA spiked in. The subset here: FACS-sorted CD8+CD4-CCR7+CD45RA+ naive T cells. Receptor source: a human donor in good health. Some libraries in this study had Jurkat cell RNA spiked in.

This clonotype was picked up many times. The genes are TRBV6-5 and TRBJ2-7; no firm D call. Looked up from germline, CDR1 is MNHEY and CDR2 is SVGAGI. The CDR3 is 13 residues long. Between the trimmed V and J ends, which lost 6 bases and 2 bases, there was a span of 11 bases. CDR3 nucleotides: TGTGCCAGCAGGTCAGGCTGGACCTACGAGCAGTACTTC. Amino acids: CASRSGWTYEQYF.

On this clonotype: A much larger clone lies one base from this, so it may be a read error. The CDR3 nucleotides are TGCGCCGGCAGCTCCCTAGCGGGACTCACAGATACGCAGTATTTT. Translated: CAGSSLAGLTDTQYF. The genes are TRBV5-1 and TRBJ2-3, with 9 bases matching TRBD2. The CDR3 has 15 amino acids. The germline gives CDR1 SGHRS, CDR2 YFSETQ.

The chain links TRBV28 to TRBJ2-7; D gene unclear. Trimming removed 3 bases from V and 4 bases from J, with 13 bases in between. CDR1 and CDR2 (germline): MDHEN, SYDVKM. The CDR3 extends over 14 amino acids. The CDR3 nucleotides read TGTGCCAGCAGTTTGTACGCAGAGACTTACGAGCAGTACTTC. Protein product: CASSLYAETYEQYF. The full variable domain, with the rest looked up from reference TRBV28 and TRBJ2-7, is DVKVTQSSRYLVKRTGEKVFLECVQDMDHENMFWYRQDPGLGLRLIYFSYDVKMKEKGDIPEGYSVSREKKERFSLILESASTNQTSMYLCASSLYAETYEQYFGPGTRLTVT.

This clonotype was seen a few times. The chain joins TRBV28 to TRBJ2-7, with 7 positions matching TRBD2. J lost 2 bases, V lost 8 bases, and 9 bases had no gene match. CDR3 length equals 14 residues. Germline V lookup: CDR1 MDHEN, CDR2 SYDVKM. CDR3 sequence (DNA): TGTGCCAGCCGCCGGGGAGGGGACCCCTACGAGCAGTACTTC. Amino acid sequence: CASRRGGDPYEQYF.

In its sample, this clonotype was seen many times. V is TRBV5-4 and J is TRBJ2-7; TRBD2 matches 13 bases. Germline trimming cut 3 bases from V and 12 bases from J; bases unmatched to any gene: 3. CDR3 length: 12 amino acids. Germline values: CDR1 SGHNT, CDR2 YYREEE (reference sequence). The CDR3 nucleotides are TGTGCCAGCAGCTCGGGACTAGCGGGACCGTACTTC. This encodes CASSSGLAGPYF.

The CDR3 spells CASSLLGGPNQPQHF. The CDR3 DNA sequence: TGTGCCAGCAGTTTACTGGGGGGGCCCAATCAGCCCCAGCATTTT. The chain joins TRBV12-3 or TRBV12-4 to TRBJ1-5; D perhaps matches TRBD1 (6 bases). V dropped 2 bases and J dropped 3 bases, with 11 bases sitting between them. The CDR3 has 15 residues.

V is TRBV28 and J is TRBJ1-5; TRBD1 agrees at 7 bases. With 3 bases clipped from V and 5 bases from J, the junction kept 7 bases outside the gene matches. In germline, CDR1 is MDHEN, CDR2 SYDVKM. This CDR3 comprises 15 residues. CDR3 loop: CASSFLTGTHQPQHF. Written as DNA, the CDR3 is TGTGCCAGCAGTTTTTTGACAGGGACACATCAGCCCCAGCATTTT.

Points on this clonotype: An end of the junction does not agree with germline; a read error may underlie this. The chain recombines TRBV5-6 with TRBJ2-3; D uncertain. Germline V gene sequence: CDR1 SGHDT, CDR2 YYEEEE. The CDR3 has 13 amino acids. CDR3 loop: CASSLTNPDTLYF. As DNA, the CDR3 is TGTGCCAGCAGCCTTACTAATCCAGATACGCTGTATTTT.

Points on this clonotype: The junction shows a germline mismatch at one end, possibly a read error. This chain uses TRBV4-3 with TRBJ2-2, with 7 bases aligning to TRBD2. Per germline, CDR1 LGHNA and CDR2 YSLEER. This CDR3 has 16 amino acids. CDR3 in amino acids: CASGRSGAPGTGELIF. CDR3 nucleotide sequence: TGCGCCAGCGGCCGCAGCGGGGCGCCGGGCACCGGGGAGCTGATATTT.

This clonotype was observed a handful of times. The chain joins TRBV19 to TRBJ2-7; 8 bases map to TRBD2. The CDR3 is 14 amino acids. V trimming: 3 bases; J trimming: 7 bases; junction bases outside the gene matches: 8. Germline V CDR1 and CDR2: LNHDA, SQIVND (reference sequence). This chain's CDR3 is CASSITAGVFEQYF. The DNA of the CDR3 is TGTGCCAGTAGTATCACAGCGGGAGTCTTTGAGCAGTACTTC.

There are a few counts of this clonotype. J is TRBJ2-3 and V is TRBV6-6; D may be TRBD2 (6 bases). There are 16 residues in the CDR3. V was cut by 4 bases and J by 2 bases, with 16 bases left in between. The germline CDR1 and CDR2 sequences are MNHNY and SVGAGI (reference sequence). The DNA of the CDR3 is TGTGCCAGCAGTTCAACGCGGGACTTTACCACAGATACGCAGTATTTT. Its translation is CASSSTRDFTTDTQYF.

Comment on this clonotype: A much larger clonotype is one base distant, so this may be a read error. The V call is TRBV2, the J call TRBJ1-1, with 7 nucleotides matching TRBD1. V lost 6 bases and J lost 2; bases outside the gene matches: 12. Per germline, CDR1 SNHLY and CDR2 FYNNEI. The CDR3 sequence is 16 residues long. CDR3 bases: TGTGCCAGCAGCGAAACAGGACAGGAGAGAAACACTGAAGCTTTCTTT. It is translated as CASSETGQERNTEAFF.